This passage covers 32 T cell receptor beta chains from one sample sequenced in a study of shared clonotypes between healthy human individuals. Positive CCR7 selection of CD45RO-negative cells yielded the naive CD8 cells, and terminally differentiated effector memory CD45RA+ cells were excluded. Measured with immunoSEQ multiplex PCR; TCRdb has only the in-frame clones, and not every one. The sample has over 2,000,000 clones, around 93% seen once. The sequencing sample was made of naive CD8+ T cells from PBMCs. The receptors stem from a man between 18 and 29 years old in good health. Some clones in this sample may be carry-over from other donors' samples.

Comments on this clone: This specimen includes other DNA sequences encoding the same CDR3. The chain uses TRBV7-9 and TRBJ2-7; 9 bases line up with TRBD1. Germline CDR1 and CDR2: SEHNR and FQNEAQ (reference sequence). Trimming removed 3 bases from V and 5 bases from J; junction bases left unmatched: 5. This CDR3 spans 14 amino acids. CDR3 nucleotides: TGTGCCAGCAGCTTGGGACAGGGTATTAACGAGCAGTACTTC. The encoded protein is CASSLGQGINEQYF.

The chain has TRBV9 and TRBJ2-5, with 10 nucleotides matching TRBD2. Germline V lookup: CDR1 SGDLS, CDR2 YYNGEE. The CDR3 runs to 15 residues. With 3 bases clipped from V and 4 bases from J, the junction kept 6 bases outside the gene matches. CDR3 sequence reads: CASSAGGLASETQYF. DNA of the CDR3: TGTGCCAGCAGCGCGGGGGGACTAGCGTCAGAGACCCAGTACTTC.

The V gene is TRBV7-6, the J gene TRBJ2-2, with a possible D match to TRBD2 (6 bases). Germline CDR1 is SGHVS and CDR2 is FNYEAQ. CDR3 size: 14 residues. V shed 5 bases and J shed 2 bases, with 9 bases lying between them. The CDR3 is CASSPGVNTGELFF. The CDR3 DNA is TGTGCCAGCAGCCCGGGAGTAAACACCGGGGAGCTGTTTTTT.

This chain uses TRBV5-1 with TRBJ2-5, with TRBD2 matching over 14 bases. V gave up 1 base and J gave up 5 bases; unmatched junction bases: 7. The germline CDR1 and CDR2 sequences are SGHRS and YFSETQ. The CDR3 runs 17 residues. In DNA, the CDR3 is TGCGCCAGCAGCTTGACGGGACTAGCGGGAGCGTGGGAGACCCAGTACTTC. Translated: CASSLTGLAGAWETQYF.

This clone has only one observation. V usage is TRBV29-1 and J usage is TRBJ2-1, with a weak D call TRBD2 (5 bases). Germline V lookup: CDR1 SQVTM, CDR2 ANQGSEA. There are 17 residues in the CDR3. V lost 0 bases to trimming and J lost 10 bases, with 25 bases between them. The CDR3 spells CSVEDLLLGVASSEQFF. In nucleotides, the CDR3 is TGCAGCGTTGAAGATCTTTTACTCGGGGTGGCTAGCTCCGAGCAGTTCTTC.

This rearrangement joins TRBV19 to TRBJ2-7; a weak D match, TRBD1 (5 bases). The CDR3 is 14 residues long. V was cut by 3 bases and J by 3 bases, with 12 bases left in between. From germline, CDR1 is LNHDA and CDR2 SQIVND (reference sequence). This chain's CDR3 is CASSIAGQNYEQYF. The CDR3 nucleotides read TGTGCCAGTAGTATTGCAGGGCAGAACTACGAGCAGTACTTC.

The chain combines TRBV10-3 with TRBJ2-3; 7 positions agree with TRBD2. Germline CDR1 reads ENHRY; CDR2 reads SYGVKD. The CDR3 has 14 amino acids. The trim removed 8 bases at V and 5 bases at J, leaving 10 bases unmatched. Here the CDR3 reads CAIGTTPMIDTQYF. CDR3 nucleotide sequence: TGTGCCATCGGGACTACCCCCATGATAGATACGCAGTATTTT.

The V call is TRBV7-9, the J call TRBJ1-3, with a possible D match to TRBD1 (6 bases). This CDR3 is 15 amino acids long. Germline CDR1 SEHNR, CDR2 FQNEAQ (reference sequence). Trimming shortened V by 0 bases and J by 8 bases, and 14 bases separated the two germline ends. DNA of the CDR3: TGTGCCAGCAGCTTAGCGTCCGGCAGGGGACACACCATATATTTT. Its translation is CASSLASGRGHTIYF.

The chain is built from TRBV7-9 and TRBJ1-2, with D unresolved. Trimming stripped 4 bases from V and 5 bases from J, with 17 bases between. CDR1 and CDR2 from the germline V gene are SEHNR and FQNEAQ (reference sequence). The CDR3 consists of 15 residues. CDR3 nucleotide sequence: TGTGCCAGCAGCTGGGAACGACTGTTCCAATATGGCTACACCTTC. Its translation: CASSWERLFQYGYTF.

This clone was seen a handful of times. The same CDR3 arises from other DNA sequences in this sample as well. The chain employs TRBV27 and TRBJ1-1; D is perhaps TRBD1 (5 bases). This CDR3 contains 12 residues. CDR1 and CDR2 from the germline V gene are MNHEY and SMNVEV (reference sequence). V shed 2 bases and J shed 6 bases, with 7 bases lying between them. This CDR3 reads CASSLRGAEAFF. CDR3 in DNA: TGTGCCAGCAGTTTAAGGGGTGCTGAAGCTTTCTTT.

The V and J genes are TRBV27 and TRBJ2-1; D gene uncertain. Germline assignment: CDR1 MNHEY and CDR2 SMNVEV (reference sequence). The CDR3 sequence is 15 residues long. Deletions cut 2 bases from V and 1 base from J, with 9 bases between. The CDR3 loop is CASSLERLSYNEQFF. Here the CDR3 DNA reads TGTGCCAGCAGTTTAGAGCGCCTATCCTACAATGAGCAGTTCTTC.

The V and J genes are TRBV5-5 and TRBJ1-2; 12 nucleotides match TRBD1. The CDR3 loop spans 13 amino acids. Germline V lookup: CDR1 SGHKS, CDR2 YYEKEE (reference sequence). V shed 5 bases and J 14 bases; nucleotides not matched to a gene: 10. CDR3 DNA sequence: TGTGCCAGCAGGACTCCGGGACAGGGGGCAGGGACCTTC. It yields the protein CASRTPGQGAGTF. Looking up the rest from reference TRBV5-5 and TRBJ1-2 gives the full variable domain: DAGVTQSPTHLIKTRGQQVTLRCSPISGHKSVSWYQQVLGQGPQFIFQYYEKEERGRGNFPDRFSARQFPNYSSELNVNALLLGDSALYLCASRTPGQGAGTFGSGTRLTVV.

The chain couples TRBV7-6 to TRBJ2-3; D unclear. The ends were cut back, 3 bases at V and 2 bases at J, with 12 bases in the middle. In germline, CDR1 is SGHVS, CDR2 FNYEAQ. The CDR3 loop spans 15 amino acids. The CDR3 here is CASSLQPAPTDTQYF. CDR3 nucleotide sequence: TGTGCCAGCAGCTTGCAACCGGCCCCCACAGATACGCAGTATTTT.

The gene calls are TRBV7-9 and TRBJ2-7; D gene ambiguous. Germline values: CDR1 SEHNR, CDR2 FQNEAQ (reference sequence). The V end was cut by 11 bases, the J end by 0 bases, with 14 bases between. The length of the CDR3 is 13 residues. The CDR3, as DNA: TGTGCCGGAGAGGAACTAAGCTCCTACGAGCAGTACTTC. This encodes CAGEELSSYEQYF.

The chain employs TRBV27 and TRBJ1-2; D might be TRBD1 (6 bases). The CDR3 is made up of 14 amino acids. Looked up from germline, CDR1 is MNHEY and CDR2 is SMNVEV (reference sequence). Trimming pared 7 bases from V and 8 bases from J, leaving 20 bases between. The CDR3: CASKIGQSRVGYTF. The CDR3 DNA reads as TGTGCCAGCAAAATCGGACAGTCCCGCGTGGGCTACACCTTC.

The chain uses TRBV4-3 and TRBJ1-1; TRBD1 is a possible D gene (6 bases). This CDR3 has 15 amino acids. CDR1 and CDR2 (germline): LGHNA, YSLEER. Trimming took 3 bases from V and 1 from J, leaving 12 bases between them. The CDR3 sequence: CASSQDQQGNTEAFF. The CDR3 nucleotides are TGCGCCAGCAGCCAGGACCAACAGGGGAACACTGAAGCTTTCTTT.

This chain connects TRBV11-2 to TRBJ1-2; 10 bases match TRBD1. This CDR3 has 15 amino acids. J gave up 0 bases and V 4 bases, and 2 bases lay outside the gene matches. Germline CDR1 SGHAT, CDR2 FQNNGV. The DNA of the CDR3 is TGTGCCAGCAGCTGGGGGACAGGGGCTAACTATGGCTACACCTTC. This sequence encodes CASSWGTGANYGYTF.

In the case of this clone: The germline gene is not matched at one end of the junction; a read error may be the cause. The V call is TRBV9, the J call TRBJ2-1; D remains ambiguous. Germline values: CDR1 SGDLS, CDR2 YYNGEE. The CDR3 has 16 amino acids. The CDR3 bases are TGTGCCGGCAGCGTAGGTGGGAAAAGCTCCTACAATGAGCAGTTCTTC. It yields the protein CAGSVGGKSSYNEQFF.

The gene calls are TRBV27 and TRBJ2-1; TRBD2 agrees at 10 bases. CDR3 size: 15 residues. The ends lost 3 bases at V and 6 bases at J; junction bases unmatched: 5. The germline V gene has CDR1 MNHEY and CDR2 SMNVEV (reference sequence). The CDR3, as DNA: TGTGCCAGCAGTTTTGGCCTAGCGGGAGTCAATGAGCAGTTCTTC. This gives the protein CASSFGLAGVNEQFF.

The chain joins TRBV2 to TRBJ2-3; D is uncertain. Germline loops: CDR1 SNHLY, CDR2 FYNNEI. V was shortened by 8 bases and J by 1 base, with 16 bases between the two germline ends. The CDR3 loop spans 15 amino acids. The CDR3 DNA follows: TGTGCCAGCGATGTGAACAGAGTGGGCACAGATACGCAGTATTTT. Amino acids: CASDVNRVGTDTQYF.

The chain is built from TRBV27 and TRBJ1-1; TRBD1 is a possible D gene (5 bases). This CDR3 comprises 14 residues. Germline values: CDR1 MNHEY, CDR2 SMNVEV (reference sequence). Trimming removed 3 bases at V and 6 bases at J, with 14 bases between. The CDR3 nucleotides are TGTGCCAGCAGTTTGCAAGGGGCCGGGGCTGAAGCTTTCTTT. It encodes CASSLQGAGAEAFF.

V usage is TRBV5-4 and J usage is TRBJ1-1, with 7 bases that match TRBD1. V shed 4 bases, J shed 4 bases, and the junction held 19 bases outside the gene matches. The CDR3 has 18 residues. CDR1 SGHNT and CDR2 YYREEE come from the germline V gene (reference sequence). DNA of the CDR3: TGTGCCAGCAGCGGGGATTGGAGGGGGCAGGGGTCTCCCACTGAAGCTTTCTTT. It specifies CASSGDWRGQGSPTEAFF.

The rearrangement joins TRBV4-2 to TRBJ2-7, with 10 bases matching TRBD2. The V gene's germline CDR1 is LGHNA and CDR2 YNFKEQ. The CDR3 is 18 residues long. The V and J ends lost 2 bases and 3 bases, in that order; junction bases with no gene match: 13. CDR3 sequence reads: CASSQPKVELAGLYEQYF. The CDR3 coding sequence is TGTGCCAGCAGCCAACCTAAGGTCGAACTAGCGGGGCTCTACGAGCAGTACTTC.

The table lists this clone with a count of one. The J gene is TRBJ2-7, the V gene TRBV27, with unresolved D. CDR1 is MNHEY and CDR2 is SMNVEV in the germline V gene (reference sequence). The V end lost 2 bases, the J end lost 5 bases, and 10 bases lay between the germline ends. The CDR3 spans 13 residues. The CDR3 DNA reads TGTGCCAGCAGTTTAACAGTCGAGGACGAGCAGTACTTC. This encodes CASSLTVEDEQYF.

The chain uses TRBV6-1 and TRBJ2-7, with D possibly TRBD2 on 5 matching bases. Trimming pared 3 bases from V and 0 bases from J, leaving 9 bases between. Per the germline V gene, CDR1 is MNHNS and CDR2 is SASEGT. The CDR3 is 14 amino acids. The CDR3 loop is CASSDLGASYEQYF. CDR3 DNA: TGTGCCAGCAGTGATTTGGGAGCCTCCTACGAGCAGTACTTC.

The chain is built from TRBV15 and TRBJ1-1; 7 bases match TRBD1. Per germline, CDR1 LNHNV and CDR2 YYDKDF (reference sequence). Trimming removed 5 bases from V and 0 bases from J; junction bases left unmatched: 6. CDR3 size: 15 residues. CDR3 region: CATSEGQSLNTEAFF. Written as DNA, the CDR3 is TGTGCCACCAGCGAGGGACAGTCCCTGAACACTGAAGCTTTCTTT.

This chain connects TRBV29-1 to TRBJ1-1; D not certain. V was shortened by 8 bases and J by 1 base, with 14 bases between the two germline ends. CDR1 and CDR2 from the germline V gene are SQVTM and ANQGSEA. The CDR3 totals 13 residues. CDR3 DNA sequence: TGCAGCCCGGAAGACCAGCAGAACACTGAAGCTTTCTTT. As protein: CSPEDQQNTEAFF.

The chain is built from TRBV19 and TRBJ2-7, with 8 bases matching TRBD2. Losses at the gene ends were 3 bases for V and 2 bases for J; bases not matched to a gene: 3. The CDR3 covers 14 residues. Per the germline V gene, CDR1 is LNHDA and CDR2 is SQIVND (reference sequence). The CDR3 reads CASSMRGVPYEQYF. The CDR3 bases are TGTGCCAGTAGTATGCGGGGGGTCCCCTACGAGCAGTACTTC.

The rearrangement joins TRBV28 to TRBJ2-5; D may be TRBD2 (6 bases). The CDR3 runs to 16 residues. In germline, CDR1 is MDHEN, CDR2 SYDVKM. V was pared by 4 bases and J by 3 bases, with 18 bases between. As DNA, the CDR3 is TGTGCCAGCAGTTCGGAAATCCTTGGCGGGGAAGAGACCCAGTACTTC. It is translated as CASSSEILGGEETQYF. Supplemented by reference TRBV28 and TRBJ2-5, the full variable domain reads DVKVTQSSRYLVKRTGEKVFLECVQDMDHENMFWYRQDPGLGLRLIYFSYDVKMKEKGDIPEGYSVSREKKERFSLILESASTNQTSMYLCASSSEILGGEETQYFGPGTRLLVL.

This clone was seen only a few times. This chain links TRBV7-9 with TRBJ1-2; 7 positions match TRBD1. This CDR3 is 14 amino acids long. The junction had 15 bases not matched to a gene; V was cut back by 4 bases and J by 13 bases. Germline values: CDR1 SEHNR, CDR2 FQNEAQ (reference sequence). DNA of the CDR3: TGTGCCAGCAGCTCAAACCTAGGGACAGATTTTCGCACCTTC. This encodes CASSSNLGTDFRTF.

The V gene is TRBV27, the J gene TRBJ1-4; D unclear. Trimming shortened V by 2 bases and J by 3 bases, and 7 bases separated the two germline ends. Germline CDR1 MNHEY, CDR2 SMNVEV (reference sequence). This CDR3 contains 14 residues. The CDR3 DNA sequence: TGTGCCAGCAGTTTAATCGGGTCTAATGAAAAACTGTTTTTT. This encodes CASSLIGSNEKLFF.

The chain has TRBV5-6 and TRBJ2-7; D may be TRBD2 (5 bases). V lost 4 bases and J lost 1, with 12 bases in between. CDR1 is SGHDT and CDR2 is YYEEEE in the germline V gene. This CDR3 region has 14 residues. Here the CDR3 reads CASSPLPGSYEQYF. CDR3 bases: TGTGCCAGCAGCCCCCTTCCGGGGTCCTACGAGCAGTACTTC.